This entry lists 11 T cell receptor beta chains sequenced from one sample in a study of blood T cell repertoires in COVID-19. Method: immunoSEQ multiplex PCR; TCRdb's copy keeps in-frame clones and lacks some. The sample has 88,000 or so clones, about four fifths seen once. The sequenced sample consisted of peripheral blood. The source of these receptors is a human donor in a cohort sampled during active COVID-19.

This clone turned up a few times. The CDR3 region has the DNA TGTGCCAGCAGCCAGCAGGGGCTTGGGCAGTACTTC. As protein: CASSQQGLGQYF. V usage is TRBV3-1 (or the pseudogene TRBV3-2) and J usage is TRBJ2-7; tentatively, D is TRBD1 (6 bases). The CDR3 runs 12 residues. V gave up 3 bases and J gave up 9 bases, with 12 bases separating them. Germline V gene data show CDR1 as LGHDT and CDR2 as YNNKEL (reference sequence).

The CDR3 is CASPPQGAGNQPQHF. CDR3 DNA: TGTGCCAGCCCTCCACAGGGGGCTGGCAATCAGCCCCAGCATTTT. This sequence joins TRBV28 and TRBJ1-5, with TRBD1 matching 9 bases. Germline V CDR1 and CDR2: MDHEN, SYDVKM. The CDR3 extends over 15 amino acids. V was clipped by 8 bases and J by 2 bases; unmatched bases: 7.

The rearrangement links TRBV28 to TRBJ1-5; 12 nucleotides line up with TRBD1. CDR1 MDHEN and CDR2 SYDVKM come from the germline V gene. The CDR3 sequence is 20 residues long. The ends lost 4 bases at V and 2 bases at J; junction bases unmatched: 15. The CDR3 here is CASSSTGGTGGWLGNQPQHF. In DNA form, the CDR3 reads TGTGCCAGCAGTTCCACCGGGGGGACAGGGGGCTGGTTGGGCAATCAGCCCCAGCATTTT.

This clone was seen a single time. The V gene is TRBV9, the J gene TRBJ2-2; 10 bases map to TRBD2. This CDR3 spans 17 amino acids. Germline CDR1 is SGDLS and CDR2 is YYNGEE. V shed 0 bases, J shed 5 bases, and the junction held 7 bases outside the gene matches. For the CDR3, the DNA is TGTGCCAGCAGCGTAGATGCGGGACTAGCGCGAACCGGGGAGCTGTTTTTT. Translated, it gives CASSVDAGLARTGELFF.

The rearrangement links TRBV12-5 to TRBJ1-1; D call uncertain. The length of the CDR3 is 13 residues. V lost 3 bases, J lost 3 bases, and 8 bases lay in between. Germline CDR1 LGHNT, CDR2 FRNRAP. The CDR3 region is CASGFKEDTEAFF. The DNA of the CDR3 is TGTGCTAGTGGTTTCAAGGAGGACACTGAAGCTTTCTTT.

The V gene is TRBV5-1, the J gene TRBJ2-6, with 9 bases fitting TRBD1. The CDR3 covers 17 residues. V shed 4 bases, J shed 5 bases, and the junction held 10 bases outside the gene matches. The germline gives CDR1 SGHRS, CDR2 YFSETQ. CDR3 coding DNA: TGCGCCAGCAGCCGACAATCTGACAGGGGGAGGGCCAACGTCCTGACTTTC. Its protein is CASSRQSDRGRANVLTF. The whole variable domain, remainder taken from reference TRBV5-1 and TRBJ2-6, is KAGVTQTPRYLIKTRGQQVTLSCSPISGHRSVSWYQQTPGQGLQFLFEYFSETQRNKGNFPGRFSGRQFSNSRSEMNVSTLELGDSALYLCASSRQSDRGRANVLTFGAGSRLTVL.

In its sample, this clone was seen once. This rearrangement joins TRBV28 to TRBJ1-2; D unresolved. CDR1 is MDHEN and CDR2 is SYDVKM in the germline V gene. The germline V and J ends were trimmed by 1 base and 2 bases, with 8 bases remaining between them. The CDR3 has 14 residues. The CDR3 region is CASSLLAGNYGYTF. The CDR3 coding sequence is TGTGCCAGCAGTTTATTGGCAGGCAACTATGGCTACACCTTC.

CDR3 bases: TGTGCCAGCAGCTCCCCAAGGCGGCAGAACGAGCAGTACTTC. This sequence encodes CASSSPRRQNEQYF. The gene calls are TRBV7-3 and TRBJ2-7; no definite D call. Germline values: CDR1 SGHTA, CDR2 FQGTGA. There are 14 residues in the CDR3. With 4 bases removed from V and 5 bases from J, the gap between germline ends came to 15 bases.

This chain links TRBV6-1 with TRBJ1-5, with TRBD1 identical over 10 bases. Germline V gene lookup returns CDR1 MNHNS and CDR2 SASEGT. The CDR3 spans 19 residues. V lost 4 bases and J lost 4; bases outside the gene matches: 16. CDR3 in DNA: TGTGCCAGCAGTGGGTCGACAGGGGGCGTTGGGCGGGGTAATCAGCCCCAGCATTTT. Its translation: CASSGSTGGVGRGNQPQHF.

The V gene is TRBV10-3, the J gene TRBJ1-2, with 9 bases identical to TRBD1. Germline CDR1 ENHRY, CDR2 SYGVKD. This CDR3 spans 16 amino acids. With V trimmed by 5 bases and J by 8 bases, 15 bases remained unmatched. CDR3 sequence: CAISPAGTGPLRGYTF. The CDR3, as DNA: TGTGCCATCAGTCCGGCCGGGACAGGGCCCCTAAGAGGCTACACCTTC.

V and J are TRBV28 and TRBJ2-1; 7 bases agree with TRBD2. Germline trimming cut 7 bases from V and 4 bases from J; bases unmatched to any gene: 13. The CDR3 consists of 16 residues. Germline CDR1 and CDR2: MDHEN and SYDVKM. The CDR3 DNA follows: TGTGCCAGCACTGAGCTTCTAGCGGACCAATACAATGAGCAGTTCTTC. It yields the protein CASTELLADQYNEQFF.